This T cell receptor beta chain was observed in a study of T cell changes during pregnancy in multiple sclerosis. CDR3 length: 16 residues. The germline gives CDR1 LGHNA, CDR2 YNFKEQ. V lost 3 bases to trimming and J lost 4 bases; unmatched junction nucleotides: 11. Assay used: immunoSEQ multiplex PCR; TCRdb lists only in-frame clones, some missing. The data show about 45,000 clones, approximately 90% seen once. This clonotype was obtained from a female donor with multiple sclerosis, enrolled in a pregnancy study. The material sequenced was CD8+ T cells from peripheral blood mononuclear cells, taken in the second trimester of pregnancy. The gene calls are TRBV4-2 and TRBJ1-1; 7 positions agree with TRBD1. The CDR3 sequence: CASSQDRTPYLTEAFF. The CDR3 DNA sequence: TGTGCCAGCAGCCAGGACAGGACACCCTACCTCACTGAAGCTTTCTTT.